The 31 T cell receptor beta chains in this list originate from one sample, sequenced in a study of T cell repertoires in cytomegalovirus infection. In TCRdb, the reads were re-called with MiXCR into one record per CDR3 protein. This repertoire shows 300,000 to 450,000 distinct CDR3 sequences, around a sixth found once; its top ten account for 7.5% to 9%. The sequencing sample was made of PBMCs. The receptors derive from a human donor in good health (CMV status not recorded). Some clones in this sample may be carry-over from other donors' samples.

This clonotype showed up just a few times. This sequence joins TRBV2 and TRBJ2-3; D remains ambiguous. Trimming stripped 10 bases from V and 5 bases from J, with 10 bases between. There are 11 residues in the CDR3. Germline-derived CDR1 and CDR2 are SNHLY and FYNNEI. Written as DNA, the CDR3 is TGTGCCACCTCAACCCTAGATACGCAGTATTTT. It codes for CATSTLDTQYF. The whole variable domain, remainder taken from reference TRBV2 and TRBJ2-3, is EPEVTQTPSHQVTQMGQEVILRCVPISNHLYFYWYRQILGQKVEFLVSFYNNEISEKSEIFDDQFSVERPDGSNFTLKIRSTKLEDSAMYFCATSTLDTQYFGPGTRLTVL.

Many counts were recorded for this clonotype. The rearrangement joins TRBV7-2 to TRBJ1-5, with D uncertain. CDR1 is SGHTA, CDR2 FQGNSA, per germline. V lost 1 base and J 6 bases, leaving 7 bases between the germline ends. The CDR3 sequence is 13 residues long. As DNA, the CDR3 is TGTGCCAGCAGCTTAGATCCGGGTCAGCCCCAGCATTTT. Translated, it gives CASSLDPGQPQHF.

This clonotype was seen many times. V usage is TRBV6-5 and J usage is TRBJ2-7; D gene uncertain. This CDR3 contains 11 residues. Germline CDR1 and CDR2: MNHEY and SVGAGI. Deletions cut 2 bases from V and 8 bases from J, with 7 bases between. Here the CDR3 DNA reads TGTGCCAGCAGTTACGAGAAGAAGCAGTACTTC. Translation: CASSYEKKQYF.

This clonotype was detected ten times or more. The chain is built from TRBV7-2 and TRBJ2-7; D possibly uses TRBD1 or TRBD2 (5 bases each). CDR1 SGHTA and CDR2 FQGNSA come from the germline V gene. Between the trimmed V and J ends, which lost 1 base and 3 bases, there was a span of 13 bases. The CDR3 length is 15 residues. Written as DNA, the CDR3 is TGTGCCAGCAGCTTAGAAACGGGACCGGTCTACGAGCAGTACTTC. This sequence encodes CASSLETGPVYEQYF.

Here the CDR3 DNA reads TGTGCCAGCAGCCCGGGACGGATATCCTACGAGCAGTACTTC. Protein sequence: CASSPGRISYEQYF. V and J are TRBV14 and TRBJ2-7, with D possibly being TRBD1 or TRBD2 (5 bases each). V dropped 4 bases and J dropped 1 base, with 11 bases sitting between them. The CDR3 contains 14 residues. Germline-derived CDR1 and CDR2 are SGHDN and FVKESK.

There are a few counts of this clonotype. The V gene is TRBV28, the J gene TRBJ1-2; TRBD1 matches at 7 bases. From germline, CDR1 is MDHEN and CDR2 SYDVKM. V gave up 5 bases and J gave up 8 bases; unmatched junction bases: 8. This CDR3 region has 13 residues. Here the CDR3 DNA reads TGTGCCAGCAGTCCAGGACAGGATGGGGGCTACACCTTC. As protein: CASSPGQDGGYTF.

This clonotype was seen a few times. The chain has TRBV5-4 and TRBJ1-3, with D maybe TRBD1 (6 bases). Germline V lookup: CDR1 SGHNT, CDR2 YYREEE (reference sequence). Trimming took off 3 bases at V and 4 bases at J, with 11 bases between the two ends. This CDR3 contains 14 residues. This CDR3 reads CASSYQGPGNTIYF. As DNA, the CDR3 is TGTGCCAGCAGCTATCAGGGGCCCGGAAACACCATATATTTT.

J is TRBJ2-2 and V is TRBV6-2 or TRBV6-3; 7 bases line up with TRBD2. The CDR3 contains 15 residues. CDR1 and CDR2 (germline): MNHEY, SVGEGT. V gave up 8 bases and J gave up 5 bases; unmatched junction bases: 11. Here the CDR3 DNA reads TGTGCCAGCGGACGAAGCGGGGTCGGGACCGGGGAGCTGTTTTTT. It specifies CASGRSGVGTGELFF.

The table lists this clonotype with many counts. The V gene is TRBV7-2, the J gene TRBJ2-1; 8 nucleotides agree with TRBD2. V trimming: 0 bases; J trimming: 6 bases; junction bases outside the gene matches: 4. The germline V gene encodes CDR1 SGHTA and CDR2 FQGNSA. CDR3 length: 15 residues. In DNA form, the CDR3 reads TGTGCCAGCAGCTTAGCGTGGACTAGCCTCAATGAGCAGTTCTTC. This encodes CASSLAWTSLNEQFF.

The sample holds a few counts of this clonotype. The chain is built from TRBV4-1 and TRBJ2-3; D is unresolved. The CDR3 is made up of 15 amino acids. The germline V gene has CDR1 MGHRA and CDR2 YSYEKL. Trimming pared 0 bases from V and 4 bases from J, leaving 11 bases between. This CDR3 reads CASSQEVAGPDTQYF. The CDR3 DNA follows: TGCGCCAGCAGCCAAGAAGTAGCCGGCCCAGATACGCAGTATTTT.

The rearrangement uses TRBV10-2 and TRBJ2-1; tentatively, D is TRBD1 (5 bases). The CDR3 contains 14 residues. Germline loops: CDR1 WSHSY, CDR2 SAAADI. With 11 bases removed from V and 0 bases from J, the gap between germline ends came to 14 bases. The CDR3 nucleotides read TGCGCCTCCTCCGACAGCAGCTCCTACAATGAGCAGTTCTTC. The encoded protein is CASSDSSSYNEQFF.

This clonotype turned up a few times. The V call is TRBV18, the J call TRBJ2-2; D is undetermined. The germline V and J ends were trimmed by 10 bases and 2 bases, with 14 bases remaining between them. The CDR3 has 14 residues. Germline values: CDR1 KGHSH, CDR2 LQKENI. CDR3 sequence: CATKDQQNTGELFF. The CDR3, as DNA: TGTGCCACTAAGGACCAGCAAAACACCGGGGAGCTGTTTTTT.

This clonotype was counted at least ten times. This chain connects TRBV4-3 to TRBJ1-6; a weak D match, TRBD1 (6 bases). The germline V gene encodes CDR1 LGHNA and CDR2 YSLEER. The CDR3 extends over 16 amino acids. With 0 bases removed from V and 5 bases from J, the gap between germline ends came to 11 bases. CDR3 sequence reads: CASSQDTGQNNSPLHF. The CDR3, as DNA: TGCGCCAGCAGCCAAGATACCGGACAGAATAATTCACCCCTCCACTTT.

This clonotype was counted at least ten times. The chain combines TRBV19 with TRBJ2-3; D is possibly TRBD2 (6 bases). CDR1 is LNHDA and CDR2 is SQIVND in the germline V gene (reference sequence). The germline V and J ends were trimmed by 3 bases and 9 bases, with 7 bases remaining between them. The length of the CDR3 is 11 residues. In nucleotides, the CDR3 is TGTGCCAGTAGTATGGCGGGGACGCAGTATTTT. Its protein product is CASSMAGTQYF. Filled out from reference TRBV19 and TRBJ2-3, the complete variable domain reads DGGITQSPKYLFRKEGQNVTLSCEQNLNHDAMYWYRQDPGQGLRLIYYSQIVNDFQKGDIAEGYSVSREKKESFPLTVTSAQKNPTAFYLCASSMAGTQYFGPGTRLTVL.

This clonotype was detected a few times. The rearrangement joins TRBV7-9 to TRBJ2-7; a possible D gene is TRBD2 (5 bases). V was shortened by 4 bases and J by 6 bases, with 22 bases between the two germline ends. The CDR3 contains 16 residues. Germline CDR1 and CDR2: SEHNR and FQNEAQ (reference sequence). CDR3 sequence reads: CASSSPGPAKRGEQYF. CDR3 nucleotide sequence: TGTGCCAGCAGCTCCCCCGGGCCGGCTAAACGGGGCGAGCAGTACTTC.

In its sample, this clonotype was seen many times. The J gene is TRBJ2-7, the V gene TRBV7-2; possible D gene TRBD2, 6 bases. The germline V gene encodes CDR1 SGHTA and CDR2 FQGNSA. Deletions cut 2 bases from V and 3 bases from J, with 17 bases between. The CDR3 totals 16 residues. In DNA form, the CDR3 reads TGTGCCAGCAGCTTAAGGGGTGGCGCGGGAATCTACGAGCAGTACTTC. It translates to CASSLRGGAGIYEQYF.

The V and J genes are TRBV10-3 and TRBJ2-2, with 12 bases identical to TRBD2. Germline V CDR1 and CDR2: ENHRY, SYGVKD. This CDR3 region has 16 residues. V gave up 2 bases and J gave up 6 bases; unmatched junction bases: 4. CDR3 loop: CAISERLAGEAGELFF. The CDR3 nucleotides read TGTGCCATCAGTGAGAGACTAGCGGGAGAGGCCGGGGAGCTGTTTTTT.

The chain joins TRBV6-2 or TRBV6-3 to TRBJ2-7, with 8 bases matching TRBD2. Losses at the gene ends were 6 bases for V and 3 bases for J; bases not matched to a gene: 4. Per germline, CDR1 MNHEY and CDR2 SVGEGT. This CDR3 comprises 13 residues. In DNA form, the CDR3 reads TGTGCCAGCAGCGGGACTAGATTCTACGAGCAGTACTTC. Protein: CASSGTRFYEQYF.

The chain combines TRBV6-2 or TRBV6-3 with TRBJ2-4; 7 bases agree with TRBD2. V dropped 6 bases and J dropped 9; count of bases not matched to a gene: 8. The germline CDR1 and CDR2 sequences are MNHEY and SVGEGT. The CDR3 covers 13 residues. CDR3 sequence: CASSPVREGIQYF. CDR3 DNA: TGTGCCAGCAGCCCCGTCAGGGAGGGCATTCAGTACTTC.

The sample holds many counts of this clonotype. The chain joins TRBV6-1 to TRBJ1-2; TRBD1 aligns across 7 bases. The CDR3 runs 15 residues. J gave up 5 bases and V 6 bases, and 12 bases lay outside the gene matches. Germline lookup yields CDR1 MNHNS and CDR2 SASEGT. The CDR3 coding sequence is TGTGCCAGCAGGGATACCGGGACAGCCCGTTATGGCTACACCTTC. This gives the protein CASRDTGTARYGYTF.

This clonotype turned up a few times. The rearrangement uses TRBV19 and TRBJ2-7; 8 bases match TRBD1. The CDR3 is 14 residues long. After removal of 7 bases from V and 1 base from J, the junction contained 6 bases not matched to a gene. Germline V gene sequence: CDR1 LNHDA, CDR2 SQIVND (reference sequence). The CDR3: CASKDREASYEQYF. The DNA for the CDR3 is TGTGCCAGTAAGGACAGGGAAGCGTCCTACGAGCAGTACTTC. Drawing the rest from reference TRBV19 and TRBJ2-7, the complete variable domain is DGGITQSPKYLFRKEGQNVTLSCEQNLNHDAMYWYRQDPGQGLRLIYYSQIVNDFQKGDIAEGYSVSREKKESFPLTVTSAQKNPTAFYLCASKDREASYEQYFGPGTRLTVT.

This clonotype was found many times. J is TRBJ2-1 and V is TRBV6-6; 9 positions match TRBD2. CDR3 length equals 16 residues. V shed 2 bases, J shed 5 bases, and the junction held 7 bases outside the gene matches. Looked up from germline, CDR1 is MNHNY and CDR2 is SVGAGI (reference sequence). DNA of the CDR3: TGTGCCAGCAGTTACATAGCGGGAGTTACCAACAATGAGCAGTTCTTC. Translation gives CASSYIAGVTNNEQFF.

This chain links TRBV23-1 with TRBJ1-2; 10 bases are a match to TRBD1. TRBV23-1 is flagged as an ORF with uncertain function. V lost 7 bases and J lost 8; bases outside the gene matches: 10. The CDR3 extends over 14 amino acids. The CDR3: CASTPRQGASGYTF. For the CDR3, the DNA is TGCGCCAGCACCCCAAGACAGGGGGCGTCCGGCTACACCTTC.

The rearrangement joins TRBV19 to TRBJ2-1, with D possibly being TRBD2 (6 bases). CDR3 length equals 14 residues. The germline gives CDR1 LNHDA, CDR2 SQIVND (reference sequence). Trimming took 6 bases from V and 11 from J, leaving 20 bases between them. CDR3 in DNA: TGTGCCAGTAGCCCCTCCGTGAGACTAGTCCAGCAGTTCTTC. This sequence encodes CASSPSVRLVQQFF.

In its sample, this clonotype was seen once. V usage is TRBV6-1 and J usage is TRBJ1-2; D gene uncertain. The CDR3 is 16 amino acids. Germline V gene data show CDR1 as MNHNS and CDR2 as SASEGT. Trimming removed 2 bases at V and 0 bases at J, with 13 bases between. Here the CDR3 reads CASSEPINRANYGYTF. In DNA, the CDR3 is TGTGCCAGCAGTGAACCTATAAACAGAGCTAACTATGGCTACACCTTC.

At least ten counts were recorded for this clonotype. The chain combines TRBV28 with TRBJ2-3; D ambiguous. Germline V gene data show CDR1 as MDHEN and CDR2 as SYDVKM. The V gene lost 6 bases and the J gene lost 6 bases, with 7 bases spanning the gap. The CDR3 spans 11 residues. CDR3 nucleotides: TGTGCCAGCAGCTTGTGGGATACGCAGTATTTT. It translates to CASSLWDTQYF. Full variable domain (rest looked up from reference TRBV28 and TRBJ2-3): DVKVTQSSRYLVKRTGEKVFLECVQDMDHENMFWYRQDPGLGLRLIYFSYDVKMKEKGDIPEGYSVSREKKERFSLILESASTNQTSMYLCASSLWDTQYFGPGTRLTVL.

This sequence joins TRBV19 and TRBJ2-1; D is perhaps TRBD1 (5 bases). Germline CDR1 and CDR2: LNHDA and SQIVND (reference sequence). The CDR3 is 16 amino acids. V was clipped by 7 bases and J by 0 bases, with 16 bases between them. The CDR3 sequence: CASTYRADNSYNEQFF. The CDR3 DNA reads TGTGCCAGTACCTATAGGGCGGACAACTCCTACAATGAGCAGTTCTTC. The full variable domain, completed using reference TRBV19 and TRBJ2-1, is DGGITQSPKYLFRKEGQNVTLSCEQNLNHDAMYWYRQDPGQGLRLIYYSQIVNDFQKGDIAEGYSVSREKKESFPLTVTSAQKNPTAFYLCASTYRADNSYNEQFFGPGTRLTVL.

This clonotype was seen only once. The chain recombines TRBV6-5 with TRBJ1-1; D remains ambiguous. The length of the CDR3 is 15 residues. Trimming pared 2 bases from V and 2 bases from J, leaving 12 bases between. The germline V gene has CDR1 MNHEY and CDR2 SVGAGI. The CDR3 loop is CASSYRAGINTEAFF. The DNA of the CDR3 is TGTGCCAGCAGTTACAGGGCGGGGATCAACACTGAAGCTTTCTTT.

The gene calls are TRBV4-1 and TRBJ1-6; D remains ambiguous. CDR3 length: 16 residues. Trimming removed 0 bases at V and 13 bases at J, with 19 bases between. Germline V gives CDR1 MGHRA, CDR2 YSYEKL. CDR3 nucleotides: TGCGCCAGCAGCCAAGAACCAGCAAACTCCTTATCGCCCCTCCACTTT. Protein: CASSQEPANSLSPLHF.

The CDR3 here is CASSTPGAGGEAFF. CDR3 nucleotide sequence: TGTGCCAGCAGCACCCCCGGGGCCGGTGGTGAAGCTTTCTTT. The chain recombines TRBV3-1 with TRBJ1-1; D is possibly TRBD1 (5 bases). CDR1 is LGHDT, CDR2 YNNKEL, per germline (reference sequence). The CDR3 has 14 amino acids. Trimming removed 5 bases from V and 7 bases from J, with 17 bases in between.

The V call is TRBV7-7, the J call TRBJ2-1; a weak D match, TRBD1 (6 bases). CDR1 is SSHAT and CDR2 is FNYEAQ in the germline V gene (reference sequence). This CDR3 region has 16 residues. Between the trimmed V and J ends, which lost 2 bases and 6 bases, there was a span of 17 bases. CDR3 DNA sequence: TGTGCCAGCAGCTTACTGGGGGCTACAAACGTCAATGAGCAGTTCTTC. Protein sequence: CASSLLGATNVNEQFF. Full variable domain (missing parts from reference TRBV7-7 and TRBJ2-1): GAGVSQSPRYKVTKRGQDVTLRCDPISSHATLYWYQQALGQGPEFLTYFNYEAQPDKSGLPSDRFSAERPEGSISTLTIQRTEQRDSAMYRCASSLLGATNVNEQFFGPGTRLTVL.